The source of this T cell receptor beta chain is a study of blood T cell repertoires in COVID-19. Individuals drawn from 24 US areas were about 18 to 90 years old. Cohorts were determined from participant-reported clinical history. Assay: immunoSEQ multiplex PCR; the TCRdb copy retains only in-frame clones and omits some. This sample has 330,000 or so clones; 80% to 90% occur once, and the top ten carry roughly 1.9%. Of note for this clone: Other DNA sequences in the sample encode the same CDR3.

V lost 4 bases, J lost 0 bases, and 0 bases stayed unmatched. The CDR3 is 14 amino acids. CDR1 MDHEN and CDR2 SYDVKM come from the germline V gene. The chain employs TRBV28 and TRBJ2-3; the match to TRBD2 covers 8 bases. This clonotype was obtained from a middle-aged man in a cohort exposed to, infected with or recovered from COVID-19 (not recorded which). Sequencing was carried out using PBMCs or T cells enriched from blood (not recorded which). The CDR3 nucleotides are TGTGCCAGCAGTTCTAGCGGGAGCACAGATACGCAGTATTTT. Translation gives CASSSSGSTDTQYF. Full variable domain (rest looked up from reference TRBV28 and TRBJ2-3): DVKVTQSSRYLVKRTGEKVFLECVQDMDHENMFWYRQDPGLGLRLIYFSYDVKMKEKGDIPEGYSVSREKKERFSLILESASTNQTSMYLCASSSSGSTDTQYFGPGTRLTVL.